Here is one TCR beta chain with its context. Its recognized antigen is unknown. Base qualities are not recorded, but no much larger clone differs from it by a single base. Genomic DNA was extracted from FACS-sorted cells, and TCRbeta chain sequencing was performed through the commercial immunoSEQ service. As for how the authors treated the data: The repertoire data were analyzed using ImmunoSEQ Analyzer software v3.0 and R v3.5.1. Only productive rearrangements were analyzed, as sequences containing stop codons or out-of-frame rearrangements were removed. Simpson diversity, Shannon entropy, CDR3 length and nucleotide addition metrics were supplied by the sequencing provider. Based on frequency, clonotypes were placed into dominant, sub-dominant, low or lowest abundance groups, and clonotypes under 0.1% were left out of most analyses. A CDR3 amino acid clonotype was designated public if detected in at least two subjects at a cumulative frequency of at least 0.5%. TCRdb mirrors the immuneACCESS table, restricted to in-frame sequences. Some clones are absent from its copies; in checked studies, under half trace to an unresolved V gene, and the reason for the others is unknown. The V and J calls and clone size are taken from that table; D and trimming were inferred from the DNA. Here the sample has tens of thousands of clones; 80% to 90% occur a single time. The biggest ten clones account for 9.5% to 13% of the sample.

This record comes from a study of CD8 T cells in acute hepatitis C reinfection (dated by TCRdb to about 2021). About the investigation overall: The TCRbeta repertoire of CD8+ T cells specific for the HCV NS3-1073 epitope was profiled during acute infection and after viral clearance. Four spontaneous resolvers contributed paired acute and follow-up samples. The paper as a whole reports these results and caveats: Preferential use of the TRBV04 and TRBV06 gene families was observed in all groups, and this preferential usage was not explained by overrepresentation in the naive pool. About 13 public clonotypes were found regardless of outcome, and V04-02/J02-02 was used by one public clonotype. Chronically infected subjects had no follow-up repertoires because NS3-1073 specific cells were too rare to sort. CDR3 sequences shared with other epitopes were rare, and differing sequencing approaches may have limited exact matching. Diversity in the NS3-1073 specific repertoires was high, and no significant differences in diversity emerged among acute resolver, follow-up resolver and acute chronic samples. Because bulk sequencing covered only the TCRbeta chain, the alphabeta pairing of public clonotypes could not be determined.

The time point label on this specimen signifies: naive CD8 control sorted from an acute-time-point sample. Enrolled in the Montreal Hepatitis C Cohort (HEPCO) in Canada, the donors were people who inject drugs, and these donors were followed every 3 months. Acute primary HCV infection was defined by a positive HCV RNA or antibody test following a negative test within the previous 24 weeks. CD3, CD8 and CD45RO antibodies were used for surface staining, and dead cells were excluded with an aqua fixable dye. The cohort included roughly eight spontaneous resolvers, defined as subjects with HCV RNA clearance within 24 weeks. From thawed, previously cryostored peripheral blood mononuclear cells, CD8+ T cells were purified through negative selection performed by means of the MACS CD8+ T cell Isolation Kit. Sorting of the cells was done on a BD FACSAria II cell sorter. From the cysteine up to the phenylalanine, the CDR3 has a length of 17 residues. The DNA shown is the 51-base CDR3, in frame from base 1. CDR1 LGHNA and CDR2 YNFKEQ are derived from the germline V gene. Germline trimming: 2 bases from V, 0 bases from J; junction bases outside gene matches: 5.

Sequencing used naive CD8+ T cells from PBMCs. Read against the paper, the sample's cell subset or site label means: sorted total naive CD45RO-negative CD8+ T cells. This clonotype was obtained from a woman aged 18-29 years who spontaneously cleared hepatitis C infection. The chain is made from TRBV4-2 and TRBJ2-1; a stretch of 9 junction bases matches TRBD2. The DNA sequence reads TGTGCCAGCAGCCAACGTCTAGCGGGGACCTCCTACAATGAGCAGTTCTTC. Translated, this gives CASSQRLAGTSYNEQFF.